The clone carrying this T cell receptor (beta chain) was counted at least ten times. The data originate from a study of T cell repertoires in cytomegalovirus infection. One entry per CDR3 protein, called by TCRdb with MiXCR from the reads. The table includes about 200,000 distinct CDR3 sequences, roughly 9% detected once. The sequence came from a human donor in good health (CMV status not recorded). Some clones in this sample may be carry-over from other donors' samples. The sequencing input was PBMCs.

This CDR3 reads CASSLRAQDTEAFF. As DNA, the CDR3 is TGTGCCAGCAGCTTGAGGGCTCAGGACACTGAAGCTTTCTTT. The gene calls are TRBV7-2 and TRBJ1-1, with D unresolved. Trimming shortened V by 3 bases and J by 3 bases, and 11 bases separated the two germline ends. The CDR3 spans 14 residues. Germline loops: CDR1 SGHTA, CDR2 FQGNSA.